This T cell receptor beta chain was profiled in a study of blood T cell repertoires in COVID-19. Produced via immunoSEQ multiplex PCR; TCRdb's table is partial and in-frame only. The data contain more than 130,000 clones, around nine tenths of them seen just once; the ten biggest clones take up more than 9%. J was trimmed by 3 bases and V by 6 bases; bases with no gene match: 8. The CDR3 runs 15 residues. The germline CDR1 and CDR2 sequences are MDHEN and SYDVKM. The sequenced sample was peripheral blood. The V and J genes are TRBV28 and TRBJ2-1, with TRBD2 matching over 7 bases. This clonotype was obtained from a middle-aged man with active or convalescent COVID-19. Here the CDR3 reads CASSGRDYHYNEQFF. In DNA, the CDR3 is TGTGCCAGCAGCGGAAGGGACTACCACTACAATGAGCAGTTCTTC.